The clone carrying this T cell receptor (beta chain) was seen a handful of times. Antigen: not known. The data were produced by immunoSEQ multiplex PCR, yet TCRdb's version contains in-frame clones alone and is incomplete. The sample includes 65,000 to 90,000 clones, about 85% of them seen just once. The data were taken from a study of T cell responses to AZD1222 COVID-19 vaccine. Study-wide results and caveats: Donors were mostly white British, more females; clonal diversity possibly underestimated.

Trimming took off 3 bases at V and 0 bases at J, with 12 bases between the two ends. Germline V lookup: CDR1 LNHDA, CDR2 SQIVND (reference sequence). The CDR3 sequence is 16 residues long. The chain links TRBV19 to TRBJ2-1; the D gene is possibly TRBD2 (6 bases). The sample here was peripheral blood, taken 28 days after the second AZD1222 dose. The receptor was isolated from an adult who received the AZD1222 COVID-19 vaccine. In DNA form, the CDR3 reads TGTGCCAGTAGTATCCACCTAGCGAGCTCCTACAATGAGCAGTTCTTC. Translated: CASSIHLASSYNEQFF.